The 27 T cell receptor beta chains below were found in one sample sequenced in a study of response to subunit inactivated influenza vaccine. Each CDR3 protein gets one entry after TCRdb re-called the RT-PCR reads with MiXCR. Here the sample spans 630,000 or so distinct CDR3 sequences, around 14% being singletons. Sequences were derived from PBMCs from blood, sampled roughly 12 days after vaccination. These receptor sequences come from a man between 50 and 59 years old who received an inactivated influenza vaccine.

This clonotype was detected many times. The chain couples TRBV28 to TRBJ2-2; TRBD2 aligns across 7 bases. CDR1 is MDHEN, CDR2 SYDVKM, per germline. Trimming took 3 bases from V and 4 from J; bases not matched to a gene: 2. The CDR3 covers 14 residues. For the CDR3, the DNA is TGTGCCAGCAGTTTGACTAGCCTCACCGGGGAGCTGTTTTTT. This translates into CASSLTSLTGELFF.

This sequence joins TRBV6-1 and TRBJ2-2, with D unresolved. The CDR3 has 14 amino acids. CDR1 is MNHNS, CDR2 SASEGT, per germline. V lost 7 bases, J lost 2 bases, and 11 bases lay in between. Written as DNA, the CDR3 is TGTGCCAGCAACTACAGTCCAAACACCGGGGAGCTGTTTTTT. Its translation is CASNYSPNTGELFF.

The chain is built from TRBV20-1 and TRBJ1-5; 7 bases map to TRBD1. With V trimmed by 6 bases and J by 0 bases, 5 bases remained unmatched. The CDR3 is 14 amino acids. CDR1 and CDR2 from the germline V gene are DFQATT and SNEGSKA (reference sequence). The CDR3 loop reads CSARQGGSNQPQHF. The DNA for the CDR3 is TGCAGTGCGAGGCAGGGGGGTAGCAATCAGCCCCAGCATTTT.

This clonotype has more than one count but fewer than ten. The rearrangement links TRBV20-1 to TRBJ1-5; 8 bases agree with TRBD1. This CDR3 has 19 residues. The germline CDR1 and CDR2 sequences are DFQATT and SNEGSKA (reference sequence). V shed 5 bases, J shed 0 bases, and the junction held 18 bases outside the gene matches. The CDR3 DNA sequence: TGCAGTGCTTCCCTCGGTCAGGACAGGGCTCCCTATAGCAATCAGCCCCAGCATTTT. It is translated as CSASLGQDRAPYSNQPQHF.

This clonotype was counted between two and nine times. This chain connects TRBV20-1 to TRBJ1-6; D might be TRBD1 (5 bases). With 3 bases removed from V and 3 bases from J, the gap between germline ends came to 12 bases. Germline CDR1 DFQATT, CDR2 SNEGSKA (reference sequence). This CDR3 has 15 amino acids. The CDR3 protein is CSARWGGGYNSPLHF. The CDR3 DNA sequence: TGCAGTGCTAGGTGGGGGGGAGGCTATAATTCACCCCTCCACTTT.

This clonotype was counted at least ten times. This chain connects TRBV7-6 to TRBJ2-7; 7 nucleotides align to TRBD1. The CDR3 sequence is 16 residues long. Germline CDR1 is SGHVS and CDR2 is FNYEAQ. V was clipped by 6 bases and J by 2 bases; unmatched bases: 13. The CDR3 loop reads CASSPTGTEVPYEQYF. CDR3 sequence (DNA): TGTGCCAGCAGTCCCACCGGGACAGAAGTTCCCTACGAGCAGTACTTC. Variable domain in full (rest from reference TRBV7-6 and TRBJ2-7): GAGVSQSPRYKVTKRGQDVALRCDPISGHVSLYWYRQALGQGPEFLTYFNYEAQQDKSGLPNDRFSAERPEGSISTLTIQRTEQRDSAMYRCASSPTGTEVPYEQYFGPGTRLTVT.

V is TRBV27 and J is TRBJ2-2, with D perhaps matching TRBD1 or TRBD2 (5 bases each). Germline V gene lookup returns CDR1 MNHEY and CDR2 SMNVEV (reference sequence). Trimming stripped 2 bases from V and 0 bases from J, with 10 bases between. CDR3 length equals 16 residues. DNA for the CDR3: TGTGCCAGCAGTTTAGAGGGGCCCTCGAACACCGGGGAGCTGTTTTTT. This gives the protein CASSLEGPSNTGELFF.

This clonotype was observed a few times. The rearrangement joins TRBV5-1 to TRBJ2-7; TRBD1 matches 7 bases. Germline V gene lookup returns CDR1 SGHRS and CDR2 YFSETQ. This CDR3 region has 17 residues. The V gene end was trimmed by 4 bases and the J gene end by 1 base; junction bases not matched to a gene: 14. This CDR3 reads CASSRNRAGTVSYEQYF. Here the CDR3 DNA reads TGCGCCAGCAGCCGAAACCGCGCCGGGACAGTGTCCTACGAGCAGTACTTC.

This clonotype was detected a few times. The rearrangement joins TRBV20-1 to TRBJ2-3, with D hard to call. The germline V gene encodes CDR1 DFQATT and CDR2 SNEGSKA (reference sequence). The V end lost 2 bases, the J end lost 1 base, and 10 bases lay between the germline ends. This CDR3 comprises 14 residues. The CDR3 DNA reads as TGCAGTGCTAGAACCCTACCCCGCACAGATACGCAGTATTTT. Amino acid sequence: CSARTLPRTDTQYF.

This clonotype was seen a handful of times. The chain uses TRBV12-3 or TRBV12-4 and TRBJ2-2; the D gene could be TRBD1 or TRBD2 (6 bases each). Trimming pared 6 bases from V and 6 bases from J, leaving 11 bases between. This CDR3 is built from 13 residues. CDR3 region: CASSSRGAGELFF. The CDR3 coding sequence is TGTGCCAGCAGCTCGAGGGGGGCCGGGGAGCTGTTTTTT.

This clonotype was counted only a few times. The V gene is TRBV3-1, the J gene TRBJ1-6; D remains ambiguous. Trimming pared 1 base from V and 9 bases from J, leaving 10 bases between. The CDR3 has 14 residues. Germline V gene sequence: CDR1 LGHDT, CDR2 YNNKEL (reference sequence). CDR3 sequence: CASSQGSATSPLHF. In nucleotides, the CDR3 is TGTGCCAGCAGCCAAGGCAGTGCTACTTCACCCCTCCACTTT.

This clonotype was seen a few times. This chain joins TRBV15 and TRBJ2-3; 10 bases map to TRBD1. This CDR3 region has 18 residues. Losses at the gene ends were 3 bases for V and 4 bases for J; bases not matched to a gene: 13. CDR1 and CDR2 (germline): LNHNV, YYDKDF (reference sequence). This CDR3 is CATSSPLGTGAGADTQYF. Here the CDR3 DNA reads TGTGCCACCAGCAGTCCATTAGGGACAGGGGCCGGGGCAGATACGCAGTATTTT. Full variable domain (outside the CDR3, taken from reference TRBV15 and TRBJ2-3): DAMVIQNPRYQVTQFGKPVTLSCSQTLNHNVMYWYQQKSSQAPKLLFHYYDKDFNNEADTPDNFQSRRPNTSFCFLDIRSPGLGDTAMYLCATSSPLGTGAGADTQYFGPGTRLTVL.

In its sample, this clonotype was seen many times. This chain connects TRBV29-1 to TRBJ2-3, with TRBD2 matching over 11 bases. Per the germline V gene, CDR1 is SQVTM and CDR2 is ANQGSEA. CDR3 length: 14 residues. V shed 5 bases and J 6 bases; nucleotides not matched to a gene: 7. The CDR3 reads CSVNLAGGRDTQYF. The CDR3 DNA reads TGCAGCGTTAACCTAGCGGGAGGACGGGATACGCAGTATTTT.

This chain joins TRBV4-1 and TRBJ2-5, with 7 bases identical to TRBD1. CDR1 and CDR2 (germline): MGHRA, YSYEKL. The V segment lost 5 bases and the J segment 2 bases; nucleotides outside the gene matches: 11. The CDR3 length is 16 residues. The CDR3 loop reads CASSGPGQKQQETQYF. In DNA, the CDR3 is TGCGCCAGCAGCGGCCCGGGACAGAAACAACAAGAGACCCAGTACTTC.

CDR3 DNA sequence: TGTGCCAGCAGTTACGCTAGCGGGGGCCTTTACAATGAGCAGTTCTTC. This codes for CASSYASGGLYNEQFF. The rearrangement links TRBV6-5 to TRBJ2-1, with 10 bases lining up with TRBD2. The junction had 5 bases not matched to a gene; V was cut back by 2 bases and J by 4 bases. Germline values: CDR1 MNHEY, CDR2 SVGAGI. The CDR3 extends over 16 amino acids.

J is TRBJ2-1 and V is TRBV7-2, with 7 bases matching TRBD2. The junction had 17 bases not matched to a gene; V was cut back by 8 bases and J by 7 bases. This CDR3 contains 16 residues. Germline V CDR1 and CDR2: SGHTA, FQGNSA. The CDR3 loop is CASRPQVGLAENEQFF. CDR3 bases: TGTGCCAGCCGACCCCAAGTCGGGCTAGCGGAGAATGAGCAGTTCTTC.

This clonotype showed up many times. The chain links TRBV2 to TRBJ2-1; TRBD2 aligns across 9 bases. CDR1 is SNHLY and CDR2 is FYNNEI in the germline V gene. V was clipped by 4 bases and J by 4 bases; unmatched bases: 5. The CDR3 covers 15 residues. The CDR3 coding sequence is TGTGCCAGCAGTGTCTCGGGACTAGCTTACAATGAGCAGTTCTTC. Protein sequence: CASSVSGLAYNEQFF.

The sample holds a few counts of this clonotype. The chain carries TRBV4-2 and TRBJ2-1; D is possibly TRBD1 or TRBD2 (5 bases each). V shed 0 bases and J shed 10 bases, with 25 bases lying between them. The CDR3 extends over 18 amino acids. CDR1 and CDR2 from the germline V gene are LGHNA and YNFKEQ. The chain's CDR3 is CASSQDLDGGGTLEEQFF. In DNA, the CDR3 is TGTGCCAGCAGCCAAGATCTGGACGGTGGTGGGACGTTGGAGGAGCAGTTCTTC.

This clonotype was counted between two and nine times. V gene TRBV12-3 or TRBV12-4 combines with J gene TRBJ2-7; D gene ambiguous. The CDR3 is made up of 15 amino acids. V lost 3 bases and J 0 bases, leaving 12 bases between the germline ends. CDR3 residues: CASSFRTVSSYEQYF. The DNA for the CDR3 is TGTGCCAGCAGTTTTCGGACGGTGAGCTCCTACGAGCAGTACTTC.

This clonotype came up a few times. The chain joins TRBV5-1 to TRBJ2-1; TRBD1 agrees at 9 bases. V shed 4 bases and J 0 bases; nucleotides not matched to a gene: 11. Germline V lookup: CDR1 SGHRS, CDR2 YFSETQ. The CDR3 extends over 18 amino acids. CDR3 region: CASSPGTGHPSSYNEQFF. CDR3 bases: TGCGCCAGCAGCCCCGGGACAGGGCATCCGAGCTCCTACAATGAGCAGTTCTTC.

This clonotype was observed a handful of times. V usage is TRBV20-1 and J usage is TRBJ2-5, with D uncertain. This CDR3 region has 15 residues. Per the germline V gene, CDR1 is DFQATT and CDR2 is SNEGSKA (reference sequence). The V gene lost 0 bases and the J gene lost 2 bases, with 13 bases spanning the gap. CDR3 amino acids: CSARDDGLGQETQYF. DNA for the CDR3: TGCAGTGCTAGAGACGACGGGTTAGGGCAAGAGACCCAGTACTTC.

This clonotype showed up many times. The rearrangement uses TRBV12-3 or TRBV12-4 and TRBJ1-2; 8 bases line up with TRBD1. This CDR3 has 16 residues. V lost 10 bases, J lost 5 bases, and 18 bases stayed unmatched. CDR3 region: CATIGPGGHVKYGYTF. In DNA, the CDR3 is TGTGCCACCATCGGTCCAGGGGGCCACGTGAAGTATGGCTACACCTTC.

The chain employs TRBV6-2 or TRBV6-3 and TRBJ2-3; D may correspond to TRBD1 or TRBD2 (5 bases each). There are 14 residues in the CDR3. Trimming shortened V by 0 bases and J by 4 bases, and 8 bases separated the two germline ends. Germline V lookup: CDR1 MNHEY, CDR2 SVGEGT. DNA of the CDR3: TGTGCCAGCAGTTACTCGCAGGGACCAGATACGCAGTATTTT. Translating gives CASSYSQGPDTQYF.

The chain has TRBV6-2 or TRBV6-3 and TRBJ2-7; no clear D gene. Trimming left V 6 bases short and J 4 bases short, with 16 bases between. CDR1 and CDR2 from the germline V gene are MNHEY and SVGEGT. The CDR3 loop spans 14 amino acids. The CDR3 sequence: CASSFDPGRYEQYF. The CDR3 DNA reads as TGTGCCAGCAGCTTTGATCCCGGACGGTACGAGCAGTACTTC.

In this sample, this clonotype turned up a few times. This chain uses TRBV6-6 with TRBJ2-7, with D possibly TRBD1 on 6 matching bases. Germline V gene lookup returns CDR1 MNHNY and CDR2 SVGAGI (reference sequence). This CDR3 region has 13 residues. V was clipped by 11 bases and J by 0 bases, with 14 bases between them. CDR3 sequence reads: CAVQQGYSYEQYF. In DNA, the CDR3 is TGTGCCGTCCAACAGGGCTACTCCTACGAGCAGTACTTC.

The chain links TRBV3-1 to TRBJ2-2; 8 nucleotides agree with TRBD1. The CDR3 covers 14 residues. The ends lost 9 bases at V and 1 base at J; junction bases unmatched: 4. Germline assignment: CDR1 LGHDT and CDR2 YNNKEL (reference sequence). Here the CDR3 reads CASEDRVNTGELFF. In DNA form, the CDR3 reads TGTGCCAGTGAGGACAGGGTGAACACCGGGGAGCTGTTTTTT.

The table lists this clonotype with a few counts. The chain has TRBV10-3 and TRBJ1-1; D call uncertain. Germline V lookup: CDR1 ENHRY, CDR2 SYGVKD. This CDR3 region has 15 residues. V dropped 3 bases and J dropped 0 bases, with 11 bases sitting between them. Here the CDR3 reads CAISEFSTVNTEAFF. The CDR3 DNA is TGTGCCATCAGTGAATTTTCGACTGTGAACACTGAAGCTTTCTTT.